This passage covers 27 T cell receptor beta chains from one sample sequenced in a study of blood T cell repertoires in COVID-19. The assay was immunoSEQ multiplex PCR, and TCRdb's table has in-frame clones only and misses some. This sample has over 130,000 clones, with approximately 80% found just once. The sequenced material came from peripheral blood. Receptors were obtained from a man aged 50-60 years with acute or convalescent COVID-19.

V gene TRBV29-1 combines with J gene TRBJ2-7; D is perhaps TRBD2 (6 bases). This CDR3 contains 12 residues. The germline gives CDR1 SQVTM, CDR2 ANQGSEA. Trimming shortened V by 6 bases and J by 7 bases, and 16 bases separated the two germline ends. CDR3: CSVGSAAGEQYF. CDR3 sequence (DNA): TGCAGCGTCGGATCCGCCGCGGGGGAGCAGTACTTC.

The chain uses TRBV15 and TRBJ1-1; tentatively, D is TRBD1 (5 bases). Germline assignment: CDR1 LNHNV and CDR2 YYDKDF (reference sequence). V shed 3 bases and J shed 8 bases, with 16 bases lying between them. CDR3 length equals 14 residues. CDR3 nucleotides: TGTGCCACCAGCAGGGGCAGGGTAAGGAAAGAAGCTTTCTTT. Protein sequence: CATSRGRVRKEAFF.

The CDR3 DNA reads TGTGCCAGCAGTTTAACAGCAACTAATCAGCCCCAGCATTTT. Translated: CASSLTATNQPQHF. This chain joins TRBV28 and TRBJ1-5; D is unclear. Deletions cut 2 bases from V and 4 bases from J, with 9 bases between. Germline values: CDR1 MDHEN, CDR2 SYDVKM. CDR3 length: 14 residues.

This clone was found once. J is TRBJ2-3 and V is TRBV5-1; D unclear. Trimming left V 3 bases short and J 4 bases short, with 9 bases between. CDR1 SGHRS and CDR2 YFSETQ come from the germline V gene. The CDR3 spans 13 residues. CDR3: CASSSRYADTQYF. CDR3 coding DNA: TGCGCCAGCAGCTCGAGGTACGCAGATACGCAGTATTTT.

The CDR3 nucleotides read TGTGCCAGCAGCCTGACAGGGAATAAGGAGGAGACCCAGTACTTC. This gives the protein CASSLTGNKEETQYF. The rearrangement joins TRBV7-3 to TRBJ2-5, with 7 bases matching TRBD1. Germline CDR1 and CDR2: SGHTA and FQGTGA. The CDR3 spans 15 residues. V lost 5 bases, J lost 5 bases, and 11 bases stayed unmatched.

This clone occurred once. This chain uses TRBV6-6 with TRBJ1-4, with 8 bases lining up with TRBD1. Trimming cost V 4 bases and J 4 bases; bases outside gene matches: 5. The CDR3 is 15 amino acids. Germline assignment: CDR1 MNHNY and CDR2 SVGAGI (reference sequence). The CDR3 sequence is CASSSRGQINEKLFF. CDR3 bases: TGTGCCAGCAGTTCCAGGGGGCAAATTAATGAAAAACTGTTTTTT.

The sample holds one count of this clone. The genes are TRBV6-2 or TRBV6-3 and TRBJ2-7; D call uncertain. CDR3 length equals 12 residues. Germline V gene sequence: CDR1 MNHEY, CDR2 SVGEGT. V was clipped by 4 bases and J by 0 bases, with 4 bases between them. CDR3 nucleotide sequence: TGTGCCAGCAGTTCGGTCTCCTACGAGCAGTACTTC. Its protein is CASSSVSYEQYF.

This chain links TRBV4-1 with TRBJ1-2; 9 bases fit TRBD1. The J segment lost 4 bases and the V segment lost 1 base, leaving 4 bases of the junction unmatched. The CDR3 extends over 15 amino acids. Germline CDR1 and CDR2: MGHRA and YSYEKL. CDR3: CASSQAGTGSYGYTF. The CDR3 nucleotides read TGCGCCAGCAGCCAAGCAGGGACAGGGTCCTATGGCTACACCTTC.

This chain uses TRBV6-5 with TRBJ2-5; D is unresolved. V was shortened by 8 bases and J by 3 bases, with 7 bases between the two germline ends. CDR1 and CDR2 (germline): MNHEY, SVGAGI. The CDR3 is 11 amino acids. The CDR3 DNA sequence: TGTGCCAGCCTCCGGGAAGAGACCCAGTACTTC. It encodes CASLREETQYF.

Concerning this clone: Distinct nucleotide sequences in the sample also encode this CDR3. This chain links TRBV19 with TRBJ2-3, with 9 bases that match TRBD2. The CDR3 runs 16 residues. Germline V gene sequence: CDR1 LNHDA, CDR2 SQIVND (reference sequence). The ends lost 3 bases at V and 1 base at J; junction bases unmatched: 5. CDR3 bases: TGTGCCAGTAGTATCCGCGGGGGGGAGGGCACAGATACGCAGTATTTT. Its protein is CASSIRGGEGTDTQYF.

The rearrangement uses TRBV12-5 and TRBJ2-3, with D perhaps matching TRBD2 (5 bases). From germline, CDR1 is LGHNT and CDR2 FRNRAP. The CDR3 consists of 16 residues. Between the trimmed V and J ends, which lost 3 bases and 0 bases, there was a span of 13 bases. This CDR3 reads CASGLIVTGSTDTQYF. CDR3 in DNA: TGTGCTAGTGGTTTAATAGTAACGGGGAGCACAGATACGCAGTATTTT.

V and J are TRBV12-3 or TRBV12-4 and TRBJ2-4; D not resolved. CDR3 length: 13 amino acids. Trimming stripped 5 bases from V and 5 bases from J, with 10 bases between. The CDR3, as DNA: TGTGCCAGCAGTCCTCCTTTTGAAAACATTCAGTACTTC. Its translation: CASSPPFENIQYF.

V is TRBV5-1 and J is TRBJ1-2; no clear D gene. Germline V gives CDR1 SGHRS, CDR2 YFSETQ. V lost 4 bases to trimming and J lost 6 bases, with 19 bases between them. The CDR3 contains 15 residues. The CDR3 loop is CASSRLGMGMDGYTF. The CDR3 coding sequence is TGCGCCAGCAGCCGACTAGGAATGGGTATGGATGGCTACACCTTC.

The CDR3 sequence is CASSDGQGASDTQYF. The CDR3 DNA reads as TGTGCCAGCAGCGATGGACAGGGGGCATCAGATACGCAGTATTTT. The chain uses TRBV6-4 and TRBJ2-3, with TRBD1 identical over 11 bases. CDR1 MRHNA and CDR2 SNTAGT come from the germline V gene. This CDR3 has 15 amino acids. V gave up 6 bases and J gave up 4 bases; unmatched junction bases: 6.

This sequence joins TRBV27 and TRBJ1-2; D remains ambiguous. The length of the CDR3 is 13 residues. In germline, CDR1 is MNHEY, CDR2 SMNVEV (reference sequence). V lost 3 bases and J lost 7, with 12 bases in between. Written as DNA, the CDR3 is TGTGCCAGCAGTTTCGCCGCCGGGTCTGGCTACACCTTC. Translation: CASSFAAGSGYTF.

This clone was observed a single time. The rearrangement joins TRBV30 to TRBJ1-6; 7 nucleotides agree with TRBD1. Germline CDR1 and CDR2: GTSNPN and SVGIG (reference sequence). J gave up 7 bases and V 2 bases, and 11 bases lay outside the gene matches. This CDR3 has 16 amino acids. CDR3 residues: CAWSFTQGRPNSPLHF. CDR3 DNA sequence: TGTGCCTGGAGTTTTACACAGGGGCGCCCAAATTCACCCCTCCACTTT.

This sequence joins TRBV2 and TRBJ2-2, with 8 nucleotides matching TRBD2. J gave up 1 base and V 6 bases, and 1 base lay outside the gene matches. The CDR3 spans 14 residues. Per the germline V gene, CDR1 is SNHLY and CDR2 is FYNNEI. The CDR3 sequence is CASRAGGNTGELFF. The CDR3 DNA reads TGTGCCAGCAGGGCGGGAGGGAACACCGGGGAGCTGTTTTTT.

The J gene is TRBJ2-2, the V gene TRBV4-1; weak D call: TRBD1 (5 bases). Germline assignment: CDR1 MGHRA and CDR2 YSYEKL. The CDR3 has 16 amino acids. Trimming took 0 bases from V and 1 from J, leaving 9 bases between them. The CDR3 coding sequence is TGCGCCAGCAGCCAAGATCGGCAGGGGAACACCGGGGAGCTGTTTTTT. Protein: CASSQDRQGNTGELFF.

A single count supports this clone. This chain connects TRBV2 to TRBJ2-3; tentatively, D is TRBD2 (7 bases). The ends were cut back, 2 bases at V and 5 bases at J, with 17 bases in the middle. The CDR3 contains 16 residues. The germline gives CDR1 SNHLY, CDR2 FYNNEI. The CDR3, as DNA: TGTGCCAGCAGTGAAAAATGGGGGGGCAGTCAAGATACGCAGTATTTT. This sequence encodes CASSEKWGGSQDTQYF.

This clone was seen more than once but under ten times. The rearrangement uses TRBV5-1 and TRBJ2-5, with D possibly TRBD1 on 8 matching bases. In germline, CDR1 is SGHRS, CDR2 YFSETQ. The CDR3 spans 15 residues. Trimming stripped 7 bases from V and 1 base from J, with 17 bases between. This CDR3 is CASFDRGGAQETQYF. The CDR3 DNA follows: TGCGCCAGCTTTGACAGGGGAGGGGCCCAAGAGACCCAGTACTTC.

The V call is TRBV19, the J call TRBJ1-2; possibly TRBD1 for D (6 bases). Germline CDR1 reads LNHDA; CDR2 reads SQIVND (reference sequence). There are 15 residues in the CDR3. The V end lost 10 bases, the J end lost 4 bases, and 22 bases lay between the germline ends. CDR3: CATLTPPGHLYGYTF. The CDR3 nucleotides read TGTGCCACCCTGACCCCCCCGGGACACCTCTATGGCTACACCTTC.

This chain's CDR3 is CASSRGQGAKGNTIYF. CDR3 nucleotide sequence: TGTGCCAGCAGTCGGGGACAGGGGGCGAAAGGAAACACCATATATTTT. The V gene is TRBV3-1 (or the pseudogene TRBV3-2), the J gene TRBJ1-3; the match to TRBD1 covers 12 bases. The germline gives CDR1 LGHDT, CDR2 YNNKEL (reference sequence). The CDR3 extends over 16 amino acids. J gave up 4 bases and V 6 bases, and 7 bases lay outside the gene matches.

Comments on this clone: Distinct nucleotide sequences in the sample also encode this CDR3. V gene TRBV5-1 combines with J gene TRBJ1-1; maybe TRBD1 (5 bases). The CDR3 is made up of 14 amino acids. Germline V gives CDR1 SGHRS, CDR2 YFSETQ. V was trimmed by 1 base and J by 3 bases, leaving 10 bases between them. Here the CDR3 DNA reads TGCGCCAGCAGCTTGAGCGGGGGGGACACTGAAGCTTTCTTT. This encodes CASSLSGGDTEAFF.

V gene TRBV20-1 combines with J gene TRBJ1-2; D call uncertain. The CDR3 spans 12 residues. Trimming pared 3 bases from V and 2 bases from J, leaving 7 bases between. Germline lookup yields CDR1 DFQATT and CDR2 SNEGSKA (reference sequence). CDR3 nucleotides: TGCAGTGCTAGTTCGGGGAACTATGGCTACACCTTC. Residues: CSASSGNYGYTF.

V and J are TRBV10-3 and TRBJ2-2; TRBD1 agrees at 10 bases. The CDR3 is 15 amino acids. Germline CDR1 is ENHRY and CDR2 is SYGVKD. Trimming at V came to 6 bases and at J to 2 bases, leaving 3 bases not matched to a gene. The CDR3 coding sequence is TGTGCCATCAGGGGACAGGGGACAAACACCGGGGAGCTGTTTTTT. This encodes CAIRGQGTNTGELFF.

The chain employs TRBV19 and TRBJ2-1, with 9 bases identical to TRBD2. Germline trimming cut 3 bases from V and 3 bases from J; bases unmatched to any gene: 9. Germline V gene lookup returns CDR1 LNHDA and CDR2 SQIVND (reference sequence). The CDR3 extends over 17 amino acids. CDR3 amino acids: CASSIPTSGDFYNEQFF. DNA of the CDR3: TGTGCCAGTAGTATCCCGACTAGCGGTGACTTCTACAATGAGCAGTTCTTC.

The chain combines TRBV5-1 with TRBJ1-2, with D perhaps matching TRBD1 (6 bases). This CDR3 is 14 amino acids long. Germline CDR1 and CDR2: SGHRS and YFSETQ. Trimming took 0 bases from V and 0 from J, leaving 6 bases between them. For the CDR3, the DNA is TGCGCCAGCAGCTTGGAGGGGGCTAACTATGGCTACACCTTC. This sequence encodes CASSLEGANYGYTF.